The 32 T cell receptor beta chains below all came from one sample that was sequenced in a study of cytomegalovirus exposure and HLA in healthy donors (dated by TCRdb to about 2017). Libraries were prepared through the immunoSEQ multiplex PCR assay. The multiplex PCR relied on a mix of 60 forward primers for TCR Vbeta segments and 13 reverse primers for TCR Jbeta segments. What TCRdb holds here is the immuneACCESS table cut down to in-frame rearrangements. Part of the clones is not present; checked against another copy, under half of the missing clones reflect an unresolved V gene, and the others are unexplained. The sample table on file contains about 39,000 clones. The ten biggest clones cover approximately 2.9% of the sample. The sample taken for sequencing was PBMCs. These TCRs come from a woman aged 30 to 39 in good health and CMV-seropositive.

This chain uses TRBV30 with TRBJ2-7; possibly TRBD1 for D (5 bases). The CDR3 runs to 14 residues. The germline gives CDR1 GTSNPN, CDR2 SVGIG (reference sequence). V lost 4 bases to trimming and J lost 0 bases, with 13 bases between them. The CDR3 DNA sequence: TGTGCCTGGAATCAACAGGCCCCCTCCTACGAGCAGTACTTC. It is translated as CAWNQQAPSYEQYF.

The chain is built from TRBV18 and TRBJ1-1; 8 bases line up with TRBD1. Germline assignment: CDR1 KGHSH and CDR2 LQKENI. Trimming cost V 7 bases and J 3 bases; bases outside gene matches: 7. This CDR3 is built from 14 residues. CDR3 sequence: CASLPTGVYTEAFF. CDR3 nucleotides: TGTGCCAGCTTACCGACAGGGGTCTACACTGAAGCTTTCTTT. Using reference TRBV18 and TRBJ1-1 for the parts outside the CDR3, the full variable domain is NAGVMQNPRHLVRRRGQEARLRCSPMKGHSHVYWYRQLPEEGLKFMVYLQKENIIDESGMPKERFSAEFPKEGPSILRIQQVVRGDSAAYFCASLPTGVYTEAFFGQGTRLTVV.

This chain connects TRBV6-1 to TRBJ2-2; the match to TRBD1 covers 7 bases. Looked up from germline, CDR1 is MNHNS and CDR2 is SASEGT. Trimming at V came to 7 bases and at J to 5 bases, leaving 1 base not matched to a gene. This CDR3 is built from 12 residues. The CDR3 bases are TGTGCCAGCAAACAGGGGACCGGGGAGCTGTTTTTT. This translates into CASKQGTGELFF.

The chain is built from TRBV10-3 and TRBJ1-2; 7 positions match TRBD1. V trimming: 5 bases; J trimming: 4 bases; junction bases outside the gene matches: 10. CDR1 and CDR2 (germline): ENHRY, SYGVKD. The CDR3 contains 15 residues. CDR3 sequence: CAISSTGRLTYGYTF. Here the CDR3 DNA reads TGTGCCATCAGTTCGACAGGGAGACTGACCTATGGCTACACCTTC.

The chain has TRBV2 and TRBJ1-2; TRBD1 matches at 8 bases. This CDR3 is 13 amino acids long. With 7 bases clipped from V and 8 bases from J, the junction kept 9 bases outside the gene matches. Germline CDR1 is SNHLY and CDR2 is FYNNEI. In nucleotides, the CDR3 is TGTGCCAGCACCGGACAGGGCTTGTGGGGCTACACCTTC. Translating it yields CASTGQGLWGYTF.

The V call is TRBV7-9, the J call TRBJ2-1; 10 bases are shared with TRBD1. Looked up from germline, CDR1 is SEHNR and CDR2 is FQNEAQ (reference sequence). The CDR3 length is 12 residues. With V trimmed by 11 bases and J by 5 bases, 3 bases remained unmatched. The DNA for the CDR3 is TGTGCCGGGGACAGGGGCGACAATGAGCAGTTCTTC. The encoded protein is CAGDRGDNEQFF.

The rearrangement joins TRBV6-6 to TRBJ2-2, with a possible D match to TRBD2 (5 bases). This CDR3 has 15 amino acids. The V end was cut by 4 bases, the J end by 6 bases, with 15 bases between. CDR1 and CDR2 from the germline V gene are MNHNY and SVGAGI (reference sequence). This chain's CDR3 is CASSSPQSGAGELFF. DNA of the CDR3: TGTGCCAGCAGTTCCCCCCAGTCCGGGGCCGGGGAGCTGTTTTTT.

This CDR3 reads CASSLNSGTLNTEAFF. The CDR3 DNA reads as TGTGCCAGCAGCCTGAACAGCGGGACACTGAACACTGAAGCTTTCTTT. The chain couples TRBV4-2 to TRBJ1-1; TRBD1 might be the D (6 bases). The CDR3 extends over 16 amino acids. V was trimmed by 4 bases and J by 0 bases, leaving 15 bases between them. CDR1 is LGHNA, CDR2 YNFKEQ, per germline.

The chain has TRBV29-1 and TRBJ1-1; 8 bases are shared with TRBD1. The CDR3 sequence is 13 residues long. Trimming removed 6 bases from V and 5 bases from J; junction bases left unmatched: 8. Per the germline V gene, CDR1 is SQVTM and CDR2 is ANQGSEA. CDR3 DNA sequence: TGCAGCGTAGAGACAGGGGTAGGTACTGAAGCTTTCTTT. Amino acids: CSVETGVGTEAFF.

CDR3 in amino acids: CASSIDGTGTYEQYF. DNA for the CDR3: TGTGCCAGTAGTATAGATGGGACAGGGACCTACGAGCAGTACTTC. The chain uses TRBV19 and TRBJ2-7; TRBD1 matches 9 bases. Germline V gene lookup returns CDR1 LNHDA and CDR2 SQIVND (reference sequence). V gave up 0 bases and J gave up 2 bases; unmatched junction bases: 2. The CDR3 extends over 15 amino acids.

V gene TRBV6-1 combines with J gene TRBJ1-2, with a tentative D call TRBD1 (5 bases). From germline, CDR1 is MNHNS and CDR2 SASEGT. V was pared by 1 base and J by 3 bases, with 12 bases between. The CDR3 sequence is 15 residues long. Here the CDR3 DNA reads TGTGCCAGCAGTGAAGGGGCAGGGCGGTACTATGGCTACACCTTC. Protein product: CASSEGAGRYYGYTF.

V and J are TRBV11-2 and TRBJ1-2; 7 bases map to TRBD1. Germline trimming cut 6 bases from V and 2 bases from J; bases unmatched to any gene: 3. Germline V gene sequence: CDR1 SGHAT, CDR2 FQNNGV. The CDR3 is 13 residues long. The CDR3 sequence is CASSRDRNYGYTF. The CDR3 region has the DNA TGTGCCAGCAGTCGGGACAGAAACTATGGCTACACCTTC.

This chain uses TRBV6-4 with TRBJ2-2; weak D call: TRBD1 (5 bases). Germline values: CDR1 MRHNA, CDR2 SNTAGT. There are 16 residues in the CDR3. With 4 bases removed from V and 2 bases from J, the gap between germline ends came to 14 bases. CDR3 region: CASSVDSAFNTGELFF. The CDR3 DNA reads TGTGCCAGCAGTGTTGACAGTGCCTTTAACACCGGGGAGCTGTTTTTT.

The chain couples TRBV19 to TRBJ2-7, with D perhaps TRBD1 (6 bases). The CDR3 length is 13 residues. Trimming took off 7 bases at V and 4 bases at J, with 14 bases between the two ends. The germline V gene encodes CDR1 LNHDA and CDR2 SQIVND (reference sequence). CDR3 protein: CASKDRYLYEQYF. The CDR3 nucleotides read TGTGCCAGTAAAGACAGGTATCTGTACGAGCAGTACTTC.

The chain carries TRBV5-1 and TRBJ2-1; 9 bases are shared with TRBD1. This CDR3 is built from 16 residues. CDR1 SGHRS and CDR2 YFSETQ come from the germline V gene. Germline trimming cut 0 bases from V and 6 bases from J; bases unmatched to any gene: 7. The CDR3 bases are TGCGCCAGCAGCTTGGTTGGGGGACAGGGACGCAATGAGCAGTTCTTC. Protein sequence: CASSLVGGQGRNEQFF.

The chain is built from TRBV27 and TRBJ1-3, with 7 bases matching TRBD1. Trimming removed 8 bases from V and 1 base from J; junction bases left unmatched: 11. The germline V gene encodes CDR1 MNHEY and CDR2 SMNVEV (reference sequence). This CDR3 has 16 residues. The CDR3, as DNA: TGTGCCAGCCGACAGGGACGGGGGTCGTCTGGAAACACCATATATTTT. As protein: CASRQGRGSSGNTIYF.

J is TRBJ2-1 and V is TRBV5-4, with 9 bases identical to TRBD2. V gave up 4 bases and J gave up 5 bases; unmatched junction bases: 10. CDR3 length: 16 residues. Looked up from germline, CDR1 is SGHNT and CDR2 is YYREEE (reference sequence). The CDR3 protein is CASSPQSGLAHNEQFF. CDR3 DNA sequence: TGTGCCAGCAGCCCCCAATCGGGACTAGCTCACAATGAGCAGTTCTTC. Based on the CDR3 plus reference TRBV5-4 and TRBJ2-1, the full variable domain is ETGVTQSPTHLIKTRGQQVTLRCSSQSGHNTVSWYQQALGQGPQFIFQYYREEENGRGNFPPRFSGLQFPNYSSELNVNALELDDSALYLCASSPQSGLAHNEQFFGPGTRLTVL.

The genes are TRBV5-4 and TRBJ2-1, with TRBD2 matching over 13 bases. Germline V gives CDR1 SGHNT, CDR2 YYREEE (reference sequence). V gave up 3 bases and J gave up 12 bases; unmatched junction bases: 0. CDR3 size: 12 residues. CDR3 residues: CASSWTSGGQFF. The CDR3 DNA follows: TGTGCCAGCAGCTGGACTAGCGGGGGGCAGTTCTTC.

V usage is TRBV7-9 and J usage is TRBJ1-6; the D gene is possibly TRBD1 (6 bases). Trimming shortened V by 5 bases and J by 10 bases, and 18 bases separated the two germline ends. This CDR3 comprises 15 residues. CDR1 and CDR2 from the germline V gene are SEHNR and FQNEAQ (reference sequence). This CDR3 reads CASSVGNRVGSPLHF. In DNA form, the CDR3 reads TGTGCCAGCAGCGTAGGAAACAGGGTGGGATCACCCCTCCACTTT.

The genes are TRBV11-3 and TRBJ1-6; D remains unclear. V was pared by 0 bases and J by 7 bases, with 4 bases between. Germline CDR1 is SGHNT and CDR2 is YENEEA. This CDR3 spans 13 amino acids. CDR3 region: CASSLDRNSPLHF. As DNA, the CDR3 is TGTGCCAGCAGCTTAGACAGAAATTCACCCCTCCACTTT.

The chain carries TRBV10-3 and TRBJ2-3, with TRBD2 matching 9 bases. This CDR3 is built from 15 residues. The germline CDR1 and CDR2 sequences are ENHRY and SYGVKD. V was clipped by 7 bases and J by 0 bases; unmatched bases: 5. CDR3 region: CAIKRGVTSTDTQYF. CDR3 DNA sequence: TGTGCCATCAAGCGGGGGGTTACTAGCACAGATACGCAGTATTTT.

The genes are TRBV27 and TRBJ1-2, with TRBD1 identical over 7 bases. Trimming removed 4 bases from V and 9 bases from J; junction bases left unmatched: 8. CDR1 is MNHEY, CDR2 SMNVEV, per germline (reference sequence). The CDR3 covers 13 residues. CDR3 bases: TGTGCCAGCAGTTCGGGACAGCGCCTAAGCTACACCTTC. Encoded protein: CASSSGQRLSYTF.

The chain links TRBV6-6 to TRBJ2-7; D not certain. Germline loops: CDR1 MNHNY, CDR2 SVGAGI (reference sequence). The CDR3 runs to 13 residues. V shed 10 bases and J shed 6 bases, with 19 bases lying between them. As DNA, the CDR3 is TGTGCCACCAATGAGCCATCCTTCTCCGAGCAGTACTTC. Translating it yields CATNEPSFSEQYF.

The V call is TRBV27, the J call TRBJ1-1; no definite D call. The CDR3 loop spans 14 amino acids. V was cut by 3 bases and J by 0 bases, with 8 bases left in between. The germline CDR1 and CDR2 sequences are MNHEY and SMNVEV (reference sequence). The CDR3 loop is CASSLFGLNTEAFF. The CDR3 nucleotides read TGTGCCAGCAGTTTGTTCGGTTTGAACACTGAAGCTTTCTTT.

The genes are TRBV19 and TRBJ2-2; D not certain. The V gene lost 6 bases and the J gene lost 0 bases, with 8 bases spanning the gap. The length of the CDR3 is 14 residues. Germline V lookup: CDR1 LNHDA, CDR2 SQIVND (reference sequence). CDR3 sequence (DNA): TGTGCCAGTAGGACACTGGCGAACACCGGGGAGCTGTTTTTT. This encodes CASRTLANTGELFF.

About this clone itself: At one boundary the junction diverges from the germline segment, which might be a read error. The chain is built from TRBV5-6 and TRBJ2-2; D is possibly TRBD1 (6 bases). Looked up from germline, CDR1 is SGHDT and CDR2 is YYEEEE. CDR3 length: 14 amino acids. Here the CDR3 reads CASTLTGNTGELFF. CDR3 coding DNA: TGTGCCAGCACCTTGACAGGAAACACCGGGGAGCTGTTTTTT.

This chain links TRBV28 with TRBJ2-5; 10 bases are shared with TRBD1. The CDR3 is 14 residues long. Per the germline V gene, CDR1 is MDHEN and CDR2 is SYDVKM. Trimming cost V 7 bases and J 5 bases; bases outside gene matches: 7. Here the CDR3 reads CASTETGGSETQYF. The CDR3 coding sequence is TGTGCCAGCACCGAGACAGGGGGCAGCGAGACCCAGTACTTC.

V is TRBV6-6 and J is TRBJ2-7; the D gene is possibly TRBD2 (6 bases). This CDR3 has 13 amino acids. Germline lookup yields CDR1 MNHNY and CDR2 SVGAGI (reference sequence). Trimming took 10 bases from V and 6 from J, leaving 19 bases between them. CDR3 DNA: TGTGCCACACACCGGGACTCCCGCGGCGAGCAGTACTTC. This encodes CATHRDSRGEQYF.

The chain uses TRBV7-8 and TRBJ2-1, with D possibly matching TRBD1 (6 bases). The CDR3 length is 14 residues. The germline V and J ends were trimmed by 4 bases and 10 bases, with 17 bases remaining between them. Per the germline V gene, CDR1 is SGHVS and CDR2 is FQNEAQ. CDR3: CASSSLQGILEQFF. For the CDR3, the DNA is TGTGCCAGCAGCTCCCTACAGGGCATACTGGAGCAGTTCTTC. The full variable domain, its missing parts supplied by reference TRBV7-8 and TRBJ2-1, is GAGVSQSPRYKVAKRGQDVALRCDPISGHVSLFWYQQALGQGPEFLTYFQNEAQLDKSGLPSDRFFAERPEGSVSTLKIQRTQQEDSAVYLCASSSLQGILEQFFGPGTRLTVL.

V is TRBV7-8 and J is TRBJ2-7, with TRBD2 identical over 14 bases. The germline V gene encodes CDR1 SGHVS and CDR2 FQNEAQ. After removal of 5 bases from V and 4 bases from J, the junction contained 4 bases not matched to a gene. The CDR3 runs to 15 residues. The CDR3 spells CASSTRLAGGYEQYF. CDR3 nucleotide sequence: TGTGCCAGCAGCACACGACTAGCGGGAGGGTACGAGCAGTACTTC. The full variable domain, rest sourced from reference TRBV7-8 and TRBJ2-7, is GAGVSQSPRYKVAKRGQDVALRCDPISGHVSLFWYQQALGQGPEFLTYFQNEAQLDKSGLPSDRFFAERPEGSVSTLKIQRTQQEDSAVYLCASSTRLAGGYEQYFGPGTRLTVT.

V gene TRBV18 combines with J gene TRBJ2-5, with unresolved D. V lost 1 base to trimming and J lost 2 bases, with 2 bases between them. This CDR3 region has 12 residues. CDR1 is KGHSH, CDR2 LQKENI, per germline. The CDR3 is CASSPLQETQYF. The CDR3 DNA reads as TGTGCCAGCTCACCACTACAAGAGACCCAGTACTTC. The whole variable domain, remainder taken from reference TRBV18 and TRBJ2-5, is NAGVMQNPRHLVRRRGQEARLRCSPMKGHSHVYWYRQLPEEGLKFMVYLQKENIIDESGMPKERFSAEFPKEGPSILRIQQVVRGDSAAYFCASSPLQETQYFGPGTRLLVL.

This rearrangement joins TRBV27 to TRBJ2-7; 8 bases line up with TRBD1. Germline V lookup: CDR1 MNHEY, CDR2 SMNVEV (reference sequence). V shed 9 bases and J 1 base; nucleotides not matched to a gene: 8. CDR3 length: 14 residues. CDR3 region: CARSLQGGSYEQYF. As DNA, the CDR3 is TGTGCCAGGAGCCTACAGGGGGGTTCCTACGAGCAGTACTTC.